This T cell receptor beta chain was profiled in a study of control samples from healthy donors and cancer patients. V lost 4 bases, J lost 4 bases, and 12 bases stayed unmatched. Germline V lookup: CDR1 SGHDT, CDR2 YYEEEE. The CDR3 totals 17 residues. Sequenced by immunoSEQ multiplex PCR; TCRdb stores in-frame clones only, minus some. This table holds 170,000 or so clones, approximately 94% found once. The chain employs TRBV5-6 and TRBJ1-5; 9 bases fit TRBD1. The source of this sequence is a young woman in good health. Input material: blood. The chain's CDR3 is CASSKDRGRVGNQPQHF. CDR3 nucleotides: TGTGCCAGCAGCAAGGACAGGGGTAGGGTAGGGAATCAGCCCCAGCATTTT.